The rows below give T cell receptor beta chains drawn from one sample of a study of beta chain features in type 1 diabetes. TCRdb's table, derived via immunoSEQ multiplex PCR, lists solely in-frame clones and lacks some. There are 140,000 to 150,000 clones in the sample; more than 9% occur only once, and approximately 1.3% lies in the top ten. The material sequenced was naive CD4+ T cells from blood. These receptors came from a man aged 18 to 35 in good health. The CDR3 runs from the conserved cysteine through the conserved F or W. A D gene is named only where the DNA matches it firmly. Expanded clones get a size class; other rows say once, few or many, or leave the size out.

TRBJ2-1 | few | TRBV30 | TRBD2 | CAWTGGLAGGRGSYNEQFF | TGTGCCTGGACCGGAGGGCTAGCGGGGGGGAGGGGCTCCTACAATGAGCAGTTCTTC
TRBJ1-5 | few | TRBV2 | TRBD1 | CASSPRGTGSNQPQHF | TGTGCCAGCAGCCCTCGCGGGACAGGGAGCAATCAGCCCCAGCATTTT
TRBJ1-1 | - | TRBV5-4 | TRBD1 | CASSLRQGIGNTEAFF | TGTGCCAGCAGCTTAAGACAGGGTATAGGGAACACTGAAGCTTTCTTT
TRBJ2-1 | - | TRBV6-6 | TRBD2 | CASHGLAGNNEQFF | TGTGCCAGTCACGGACTAGCGGGGAACAATGAGCAGTTCTTC
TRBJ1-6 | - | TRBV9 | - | CASSVALNNSPLHF | TGTGCCAGCAGCGTAGCACTAAATAATTCACCCCTCCACTTT
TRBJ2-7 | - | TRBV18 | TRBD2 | CASSPGTSWEQYF | TGTGCCAGCTCACCCGGGACTAGTTGGGAGCAGTACTTC
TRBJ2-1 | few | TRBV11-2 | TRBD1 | CASRTIDRVHEQFF | TGTGCCAGCAGAACAATCGACAGGGTCCATGAGCAGTTCTTC
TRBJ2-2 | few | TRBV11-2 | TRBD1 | CASSMHTGGTGELFF | TGTGCCAGCAGCATGCACACAGGGGGGACCGGGGAGCTGTTTTTT
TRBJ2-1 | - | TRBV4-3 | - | CASSQAGDFDNEQFF | TGCGCCAGCAGCCAAGCGGGGGATTTTGACAATGAGCAGTTCTTC
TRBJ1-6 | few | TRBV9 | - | CASSPSVGRGPSPLHF | TGTGCCAGCAGCCCATCAGTCGGCAGGGGACCATCACCCCTCCACTTT
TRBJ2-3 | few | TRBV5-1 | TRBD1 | CASSRQGAGDTQYF | TGCGCCAGCTCACGACAGGGGGCCGGAGATACGCAGTATTTT
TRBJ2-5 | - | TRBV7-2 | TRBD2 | CASIPPGLSLQETQYF | TGTGCCAGCATCCCTCCGGGACTATCATTGCAAGAGACCCAGTACTTC
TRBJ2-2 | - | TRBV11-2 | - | CASSLGGSGLRNTGELFF | TGTGCCAGCAGCTTAGGCGGCTCGGGTCTGAGGAACACCGGGGAGCTGTTTTTT
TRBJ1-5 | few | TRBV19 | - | CASSSPPRDGGHQPQHF | TGTGCCAGTAGTTCACCCCCCAGGGACGGAGGGCATCAGCCCCAGCATTTT
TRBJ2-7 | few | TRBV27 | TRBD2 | CASTPGLPYEQYF | TGTGCCAGCACCCCGGGACTACCCTACGAGCAGTACTTC
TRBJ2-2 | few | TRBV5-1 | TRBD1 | CASSLLDRGSGELFF | TGCGCCAGCAGCTTACTGGACAGGGGGAGCGGGGAGCTGTTTTTT
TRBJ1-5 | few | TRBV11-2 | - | CASSLVGGDQPQHF | TGTGCCAGCAGCTTAGTTGGGGGGGATCAGCCCCAGCATTTT
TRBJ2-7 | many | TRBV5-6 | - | CASSLQDEQYF | TGTGCCAGCAGCTTGCAGGACGAGCAGTACTTC
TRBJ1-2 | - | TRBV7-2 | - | CASRSGNVDYGYTF | TGTGCCAGCAGATCAGGGAATGTGGACTATGGCTACACCTTC
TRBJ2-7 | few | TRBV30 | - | CACQVAGTYEQYF | TGTGCCTGCCAAGTCGCAGGGACCTACGAGCAGTACTTC
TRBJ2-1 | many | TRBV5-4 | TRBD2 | CASSLSGGNEQFF | TGTGCCAGCAGCTTGAGCGGGGGAAATGAGCAGTTCTTC
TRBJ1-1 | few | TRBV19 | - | CASSSQYTEAFF | TGTGCCAGTAGTAGCCAGTACACTGAAGCTTTCTTT
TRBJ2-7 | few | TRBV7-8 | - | CASSLTRGSTYEQYF | TGTGCCAGCAGCCTAACCCGGGGTTCAACGTACGAGCAGTACTTC
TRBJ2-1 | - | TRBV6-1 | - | CASSEAQGGINEQFF | TGTGCCAGCAGTGAAGCCCAGGGGGGCATCAATGAGCAGTTCTTC
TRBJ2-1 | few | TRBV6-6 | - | CASSRQAAVYNEQFF | TGTGCCAGCAGTAGACAGGCGGCCGTCTACAATGAGCAGTTCTTC